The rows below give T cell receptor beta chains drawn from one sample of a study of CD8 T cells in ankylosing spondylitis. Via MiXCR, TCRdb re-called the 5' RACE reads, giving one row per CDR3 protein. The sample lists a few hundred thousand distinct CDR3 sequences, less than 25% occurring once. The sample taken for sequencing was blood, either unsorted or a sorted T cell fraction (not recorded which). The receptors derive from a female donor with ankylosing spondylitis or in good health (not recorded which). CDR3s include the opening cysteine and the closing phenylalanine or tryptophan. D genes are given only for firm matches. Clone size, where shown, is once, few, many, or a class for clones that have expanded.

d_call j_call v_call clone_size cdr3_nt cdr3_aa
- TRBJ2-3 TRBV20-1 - TGCAGTGCCACCGCTCTATCAGATACGCAGTATTTT CSATALSDTQYF
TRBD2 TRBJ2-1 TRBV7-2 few TGTGCCAGCAGCCCCCGTGGCGGGAGGGCCCTCAACAATGAGCAGTTCTTC CASSPRGGRALNNEQFF
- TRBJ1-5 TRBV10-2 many TGCGCCAGCAGTGAGGGGGGTGTCGGCAATCAGCCCCAGCATTTT CASSEGGVGNQPQHF
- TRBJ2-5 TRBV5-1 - TGCGCCAGCAGCTTAGGCCGGCTTGAGACCCAGTACTTC CASSLGRLETQYF
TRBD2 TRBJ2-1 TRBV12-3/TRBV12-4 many TGTGCCAGCAGTCCAACTAGCGGGGGGATGTACAATGAGCAGTTCTTC CASSPTSGGMYNEQFF
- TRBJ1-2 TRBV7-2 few TGTGCCAGCAGCTTGATTAAGGGGATATATGGCTACACCTTC CASSLIKGIYGYTF
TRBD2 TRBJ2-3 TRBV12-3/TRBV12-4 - TGTGCCAGCCAACTAGCGGGAAGCACAGATACGCAGTATTTT CASQLAGSTDTQYF
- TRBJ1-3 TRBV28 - TGTGCCAGCAGTCCGAGACATTATGGAAACACCATATATTTT CASSPRHYGNTIYF
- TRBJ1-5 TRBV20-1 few TGCAGTGCTAAAATCAATAGCAATCAGCCCCAGCATTTT CSAKINSNQPQHF
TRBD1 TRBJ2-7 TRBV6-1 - TGTGCCAGCACTCCGGGACAGGGGTTTTTGTATGGGTACTTC CASTPGQGFLYGYF
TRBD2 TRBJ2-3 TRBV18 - TGTGCCAGCTCGCAGCGGGAGCGTGGAGATACGCAGTATTTT CASSQRERGDTQYF
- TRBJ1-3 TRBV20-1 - TGCAGTGCGTCCCAGGGTTACGGAAACACCATATATTTT CSASQGYGNTIYF
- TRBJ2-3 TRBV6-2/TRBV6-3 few TGTGCCAGCTTTCCTCGGGTGAAGAATTCTGATACGCAGTATTTT CASFPRVKNSDTQYF
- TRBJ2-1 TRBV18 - TGTGCCAGCTCAACCACTCACAATGAGCAGTTCTTC CASSTTHNEQFF
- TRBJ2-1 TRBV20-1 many TGCAGTGCGGGCGGAAGACCGTCCGACAATGAGCAGTTCTTC CSAGGRPSDNEQFF
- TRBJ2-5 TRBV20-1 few TGCAGTGCTAGTGATGGGGCAGAGACCCAGTACTTC CSASDGAETQYF
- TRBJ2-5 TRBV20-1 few TGCAGTGCTAGGGCCCTGGGACTCCTCGGGACCCAGTACTTC CSARALGLLGTQYF
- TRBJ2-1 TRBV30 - TGTGCCTGGATCCCGCGGATGTCCCACAATGAGCAGTTCTTC CAWIPRMSHNEQFF
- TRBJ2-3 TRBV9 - TGTGCCAGCAGCGTAGAGATTGGGGGGGCCGATACGCAGTATTTT CASSVEIGGADTQYF
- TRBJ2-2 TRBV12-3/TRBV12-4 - TGTGCCAGCAGGAAGTCATGGCCTGGGGGGGAGCTGTTTTTT CASRKSWPGGELFF
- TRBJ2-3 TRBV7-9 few TGTGCCAGCAGCCCCCGACGGACAGGCACAGATACGCAGTATTTT CASSPRRTGTDTQYF
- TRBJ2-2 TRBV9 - TGTGCCAGCAGCTCCCAAGCCCGTGTGGGGATCACCGGGGAGCTGTTTTTT CASSSQARVGITGELFF
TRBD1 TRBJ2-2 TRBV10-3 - TGTGCCATCAGTGAGGGGGACAGCCACACCGGGGAGCTGTTTTTT CAISEGDSHTGELFF
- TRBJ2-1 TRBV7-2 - TGTGCCAGCAGCTTAGACTTTCGCTCCTACAATGAGCAGTTCTTC CASSLDFRSYNEQFF
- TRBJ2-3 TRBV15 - TGTGCCACCAGCAGCGGTGCGGCCTTTAGCACAGATACGCAGTATTTT CATSSGAAFSTDTQYF
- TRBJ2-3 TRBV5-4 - TGTGGCAGCAGCCAAAACCAATATTACGATACGCAGTATTTT CGSSQNQYYDTQYF
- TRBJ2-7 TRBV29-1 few TGCAGCGTTGGACACCCAACCTCCTACGAGCAGTACTTC CSVGHPTSYEQYF
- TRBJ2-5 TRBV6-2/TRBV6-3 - TGTGCTTGCTCGACGGAACAACTACAAGAGACCCAGTACTTC CACSTEQLQETQYF
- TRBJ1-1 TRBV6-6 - TGTGCCTGCCGATGGGGGATTAGCACTGAAGCTTTCTTT CACRWGISTEAFF
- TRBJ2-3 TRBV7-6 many TGTGCCAGCAGCTTACAAGATACGCAGTATTTT CASSLQDTQYF
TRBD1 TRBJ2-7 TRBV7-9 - TGTGCCAGCAGCTTAGAGGACAGGGGATGGGACGAGCAGTACTTC CASSLEDRGWDEQYF
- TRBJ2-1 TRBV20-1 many TGCAGTGCCAGCAGGCAAGTATCCAATGAGCAGTTCTTC CSASRQVSNEQFF
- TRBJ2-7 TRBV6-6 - TGTGCCAGCAGTTACTCAAATCTCGAGCAGTACTTC CASSYSNLEQYF
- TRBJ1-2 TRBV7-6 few TGTGCCAGCAGCTTGCTGGGTGTTAGCTATGGCTACACCTTC CASSLLGVSYGYTF
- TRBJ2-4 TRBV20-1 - TGCAGTGGTCTCACGGGAGTCGGAAACATTCAGTACTTC CSGLTGVGNIQYF
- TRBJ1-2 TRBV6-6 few TGTGCCAGCAGCCCGACCCTCAGGGATGGCTACACCTTC CASSPTLRDGYTF
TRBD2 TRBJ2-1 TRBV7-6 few TGTGCCAGCAGCTTAGTGCCACGCTTAGCGGGAGGGACGAATGAGCAGTTCTTC CASSLVPRLAGGTNEQFF
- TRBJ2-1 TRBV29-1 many TGCAGCGTTGGGGGCAGTGGGGTTTACAATGAGCAGTTCTTC CSVGGSGVYNEQFF
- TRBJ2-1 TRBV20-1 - TGCAGTGCCGCTGGGTCGAAAGATGAGCAGTTCTTC CSAAGSKDEQFF
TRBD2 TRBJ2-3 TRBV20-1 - TGCAGTGCTAGTCAGAGCGGGAGTGGTTCAGATACGCAGTATTTT CSASQSGSGSDTQYF
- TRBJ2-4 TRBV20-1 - TGCAGTGCTTCCCTTAGGACAGATTTAGCCAAAAACATTCAGTACTTC CSASLRTDLAKNIQYF
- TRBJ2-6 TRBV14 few TGTGCCAGCAGCCAATATACCAGACCATCTGGGGCCAACGTCCTGACTTTC CASSQYTRPSGANVLTF
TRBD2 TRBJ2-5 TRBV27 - TGTGCCAGCAGTTTATTGGTAGCGGGAACGAGAGAGACCCAGTACTTC CASSLLVAGTRETQYF
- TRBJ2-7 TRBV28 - TGTGCCAGCAGTTTCGGGTTAGCGCGGGAGCAGTACTTC CASSFGLAREQYF
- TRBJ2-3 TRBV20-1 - TGCAGTGCTAGAGTAGGGCTAGCAGCTAGCACAGATACGCAGTATTTT CSARVGLAASTDTQYF
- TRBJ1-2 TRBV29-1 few TGCAGCGTTCTAGGAACCGTATATGGCTACACCTTC CSVLGTVYGYTF
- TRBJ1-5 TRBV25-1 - TGTGCCAGCAGTAGGGGGGGCCGGGGTAGCAATCAGCCCCAGCATTTT CASSRGGRGSNQPQHF
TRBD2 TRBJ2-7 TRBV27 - TGTGCCAGCAGTTTAGAGAGCGGGAGCTCGTACGAGCAGTACTTC CASSLESGSSYEQYF
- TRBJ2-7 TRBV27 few TGTGCCAGCAGTCCCCACAGCTCCTACGAGCAGTACTTC CASSPHSSYEQYF
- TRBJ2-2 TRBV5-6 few TGTGCCAGCAGCGTCAAACCCGGACCCCGGCCCGGGGAGCTGTTTTTT CASSVKPGPRPGELFF
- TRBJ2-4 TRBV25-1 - TGTGCCAGCAGTGAACTGGACGGGGCCAAAAACATTCAGTACTTC CASSELDGAKNIQYF